These T cell receptor beta chains were read from a single sample in a study of vaccination and CD4 T cells after COVID-19. Antigen specificity for these receptors is unknown. One entry per CDR3 protein results from TCRdb running MiXCR on the PCR reads. The sample records 9,500 to 10,000 distinct CDR3 sequences, around 67% being singletons. The sequenced material came from CD4+ T cells from blood, cultured in vitro. All receptors come from a human donor who had recovered from COVID-19. Both conserved end residues are part of each CDR3. A D gene is named only where the DNA matches it firmly.

d_call j_call cdr3_length v_call cdr3_nt cdr3_aa
NA TRBJ1-3 16 TRBV28 TGTGCCAGCAGTTTCCGGGTCCGGGCTAGGGGAAACACCATATATTTT CASSFRVRARGNTIYF
NA TRBJ1-5 14 TRBV20-1 TGCAGTGCTAGACAGGGGCTTAGCAATCAGCCCCAGCATTTT CSARQGLSNQPQHF
NA TRBJ2-3 11 TRBV6-1 TGTGCCAGCGGATCCACAGATACGCAGTATTTT CASGSTDTQYF
NA TRBJ1-2 13 TRBV11-2 TGTGCCAGCAGCTTAGGGGCCCCTCAAGGCTACACCTTC CASSLGAPQGYTF
TRBD2 TRBJ2-2 17 TRBV20-1 TGCAGTGCTAGAGTCTCTACTAGCGGGTCGAACACCGGGGAGCTGTTTTTT CSARVSTSGSNTGELFF
TRBD2 TRBJ2-3 15 TRBV20-1 TGCAGTGCCCGACTAGCGGGAGGGGCCACAGATACGCAGTATTTT CSARLAGGATDTQYF
NA TRBJ2-5 15 TRBV15 TGTGCCACCAGCAGAGAGGACGCCTTCCAGATGACCCAGTACTTC CATSREDAFQMTQYF
NA TRBJ2-1 13 TRBV19 TGTGCCAGTACCGACCCGGAGGCCAATGAGCAGTTCTTC CASTDPEANEQFF
TRBD1 TRBJ1-1 16 TRBV6-1 TGTGCCAGCAACAAATTCGGACAGGGGGCGCGAACTGAAGCTTTCTTT CASNKFGQGARTEAFF
TRBD1 TRBJ2-5 14 TRBV6-1 TGTGCCAGCAACGTACAGGGGGTCGAAGAGACCCAGTACTTC CASNVQGVEETQYF
NA TRBJ1-5 15 TRBV6-1 TGTGCCAGCAGTGAAGGCGATTATAGCAATCAGCCCCAGCATTTT CASSEGDYSNQPQHF
NA TRBJ1-1 14 TRBV5-1 TGCGCCAGCAGCTTTGTTGAGGGGAGTATTGAAGCTTTCTTT CASSFVEGSIEAFF
TRBD1 TRBJ1-2 12 TRBV29-1 TGCAGCGCAGGGGACAGGGGGTATGGCTACACCTTC CSAGDRGYGYTF
NA TRBJ1-1 15 TRBV10-3 TGTGCCATCAGTGAGCCAGGGTCCAAGAACACTGAAGCTTTCTTT CAISEPGSKNTEAFF